The 16 T cell receptor beta chains below come from one sample, sequenced in a study of blood T cell repertoires in COVID-19 (dated by TCRdb to 2019 to 2021). The library came from the immunoSEQ multiplex PCR assay. Sourced from immuneACCESS, this table was stored by TCRdb with only in-frame sequences that have V and J called. A share of the clones is absent; for the studies checked, an unresolved V gene accounts for under half, and the remainder has no known explanation. The sample yields under 45,000 clones; around four fifths were counted once. Of the sample, approximately 15% is held by the ten largest clones. Sequenced: peripheral blood. These receptors all come from a human donor in a cohort sampled during active COVID-19.

V usage is TRBV27 and J usage is TRBJ2-2, with D possibly being TRBD2 (6 bases). Germline loops: CDR1 MNHEY, CDR2 SMNVEV (reference sequence). There are 15 residues in the CDR3. The V and J ends lost 7 bases and 5 bases respectively, with 17 bases between them. CDR3 region: CASNRGGVRTGELFF. CDR3 nucleotide sequence: TGTGCCAGCAATAGAGGAGGGGTGAGAACCGGGGAGCTGTTTTTT.

The J gene is TRBJ2-5, the V gene TRBV5-1; tentative D call: TRBD2 (7 bases). V was clipped by 0 bases and J by 5 bases, with 17 bases between them. This CDR3 region has 16 residues. Looked up from germline, CDR1 is SGHRS and CDR2 is YFSETQ. CDR3 residues: CASSLAPGGSGETQYF. The DNA of the CDR3 is TGCGCCAGCAGCTTGGCCCCGGGGGGCTCGGGGGAGACCCAGTACTTC.

The rearrangement links TRBV10-3 to TRBJ2-1; D possibly corresponds to TRBD2 (7 bases). V was shortened by 11 bases and J by 0 bases, with 11 bases between the two germline ends. The germline CDR1 and CDR2 sequences are ENHRY and SYGVKD. The CDR3 loop spans 13 amino acids. In DNA, the CDR3 is TGTGCCGCTGGGGGGGCCTCCTACAATGAGCAGTTCTTC. Residues: CAAGGASYNEQFF.

The chain combines TRBV6-2 or TRBV6-3 with TRBJ2-7; 10 positions agree with TRBD2. Per germline, CDR1 MNHEY and CDR2 SVGEGT. With 2 bases clipped from V and 4 bases from J, the junction kept 5 bases outside the gene matches. This CDR3 is 15 amino acids long. DNA for the CDR3: TGTGCCAGCAGTTACAGAGCGGGGGGGTCGTACGAGCAGTACTTC. It codes for CASSYRAGGSYEQYF.

The chain combines TRBV28 with TRBJ1-4; 9 bases align to TRBD1. Germline V gene data show CDR1 as MDHEN and CDR2 as SYDVKM. The V gene end was trimmed by 6 bases and the J gene end by 5 bases; junction bases not matched to a gene: 13. The CDR3 spans 17 residues. DNA of the CDR3: TGTGCCAGCAGAACCGGGACAGGGTATGGTGAAAATGAAAAACTGTTTTTT. This codes for CASRTGTGYGENEKLFF.

The V gene is TRBV7-2, the J gene TRBJ2-3; 7 bases match TRBD1. Germline V gene lookup returns CDR1 SGHTA and CDR2 FQGNSA. J lost 8 bases, V lost 2 bases, and 13 bases had no gene match. The CDR3 has 16 amino acids. As DNA, the CDR3 is TGTGCCAGCAGCTTACCCGAGACAGGGCGCGTGGCTACGCAGTATTTT. It encodes CASSLPETGRVATQYF.

The table lists this clone with a few counts. At one end, the junction sequence differs from germline, possibly due to a read error. CDR3 residues: CASSFKSSSEQYF. The CDR3 coding sequence is TGTGCCAGCAGCTTTAAATCCTCCTCCGAGCAGTACTTC. The rearrangement uses TRBV11-1 and TRBJ2-7; D uncertain. Germline CDR1 reads SGHAT; CDR2 reads FQDESV (reference sequence). The CDR3 extends over 13 amino acids. Full variable domain (outside the CDR3, taken from reference TRBV11-1 and TRBJ2-7): EAEVAQSPRYKITEKSQAVAFWCDPISGHATLYWYRQILGQGPELLVQFQDESVVDDSQLPKDRFSAERLKGVDSTLKIQPAELGDSAMYLCASSFKSSSEQYFGPGTRLTVT.

The chain joins TRBV5-5 to TRBJ2-1; possibly TRBD2 for D (8 bases). Trimming cost V 4 bases and J 10 bases, with 21 bases left between them. Germline V CDR1 and CDR2: SGHKS, YYEKEE (reference sequence). CDR3 length: 15 residues. The CDR3 bases are TGTGCCAGCAGCCAACCATTAGCGGGACAGTGGGAGCAGTTCTTC. It yields the protein CASSQPLAGQWEQFF.

The V and J genes are TRBV11-2 and TRBJ2-6; D might be TRBD1 (6 bases). Germline-derived CDR1 and CDR2 are SGHAT and FQNNGV. CDR3 length equals 17 residues. The V end lost 1 base, the J end lost 0 bases, and 10 bases lay between the germline ends. CDR3 in amino acids: CASSLAGATSGANVLTF. The CDR3 DNA follows: TGTGCCAGCAGCTTAGCAGGGGCCACCTCTGGGGCCAACGTCCTGACTTTC. The full variable domain, rest sourced from reference TRBV11-2 and TRBJ2-6, is EAGVAQSPRYKIIEKRQSVAFWCNPISGHATLYWYQQILGQGPKLLIQFQNNGVVDDSQLPKDRFSAERLKGVDSTLKIQPAKLEDSAVYLCASSLAGATSGANVLTFGAGSRLTVL.

The rearrangement joins TRBV6-5 to TRBJ2-3; possible D gene TRBD2, 6 bases. Trimming removed 0 bases from V and 7 bases from J, with 17 bases in between. Germline CDR1 reads MNHEY; CDR2 reads SVGAGI. The CDR3 runs to 16 residues. The CDR3 DNA reads as TGTGCCAGCAGTTACTCGGGCGGGGCGACTTCAAATACGCAGTATTTT. This translates into CASSYSGGATSNTQYF.

Worth noting for this clone: The same CDR3 also results from other DNA sequences found in this sample. CDR3 protein: CASSQSGQGGGSPLHF. DNA of the CDR3: TGTGCCAGCAGCCAATCTGGACAGGGTGGTGGTTCACCCCTCCACTTT. The chain recombines TRBV14 with TRBJ1-6, with 8 nucleotides matching TRBD1. The CDR3 is 16 amino acids. Germline-derived CDR1 and CDR2 are SGHDN and FVKESK. Trimming cost V 2 bases and J 9 bases; bases outside gene matches: 9.

The rearrangement uses TRBV9 and TRBJ2-3; D not resolved. In germline, CDR1 is SGDLS, CDR2 YYNGEE. The V gene lost 1 base and the J gene lost 0 bases, with 6 bases spanning the gap. CDR3 length: 14 residues. The CDR3 DNA sequence: TGTGCCAGCAGCGTATATTCCAGCACAGATACGCAGTATTTT. This gives the protein CASSVYSSTDTQYF.

This chain joins TRBV16 and TRBJ1-2; TRBD1 aligns across 8 bases. Germline CDR1 KGHSY, CDR2 FQNENV. The J segment lost 6 bases and the V segment lost 4 bases, leaving 4 bases of the junction unmatched. CDR3 length: 13 amino acids. The CDR3 DNA reads TGTGCCAGCAGCCCACCAGGGGGCCATGGCTACACCTTC. It is translated as CASSPPGGHGYTF.

The chain is built from TRBV27 and TRBJ2-2; a possible D gene is TRBD1 (5 bases). The V and J ends lost 0 bases and 5 bases respectively, with 10 bases between them. This CDR3 is 15 amino acids long. Germline V gives CDR1 MNHEY, CDR2 SMNVEV (reference sequence). CDR3: CASSLSARVTGELFF. CDR3 DNA sequence: TGTGCCAGCAGTTTATCGGCCAGGGTTACCGGGGAGCTGTTTTTT.

The table lists this clone with a count of one. The V and J genes are TRBV14 and TRBJ2-5; 7 bases are shared with TRBD1. The V and J ends lost 0 bases and 5 bases, in that order; junction bases with no gene match: 6. The V gene's germline CDR1 is SGHDN and CDR2 FVKESK. The CDR3 spans 15 residues. CDR3 coding DNA: TGTGCCAGCAGCCAAGAGACAGGGTTTTACGAGACCCAGTACTTC. It is translated as CASSQETGFYETQYF.

The chain recombines TRBV30 with TRBJ1-2; no reliable D call. Trimming shortened V by 7 bases and J by 7 bases, and 10 bases separated the two germline ends. The CDR3 has 10 amino acids. Looked up from germline, CDR1 is GTSNPN and CDR2 is SVGIG (reference sequence). The CDR3 is CALRRGGYTF. The CDR3 nucleotides read TGTGCCTTACGCCGAGGTGGCTACACCTTC.